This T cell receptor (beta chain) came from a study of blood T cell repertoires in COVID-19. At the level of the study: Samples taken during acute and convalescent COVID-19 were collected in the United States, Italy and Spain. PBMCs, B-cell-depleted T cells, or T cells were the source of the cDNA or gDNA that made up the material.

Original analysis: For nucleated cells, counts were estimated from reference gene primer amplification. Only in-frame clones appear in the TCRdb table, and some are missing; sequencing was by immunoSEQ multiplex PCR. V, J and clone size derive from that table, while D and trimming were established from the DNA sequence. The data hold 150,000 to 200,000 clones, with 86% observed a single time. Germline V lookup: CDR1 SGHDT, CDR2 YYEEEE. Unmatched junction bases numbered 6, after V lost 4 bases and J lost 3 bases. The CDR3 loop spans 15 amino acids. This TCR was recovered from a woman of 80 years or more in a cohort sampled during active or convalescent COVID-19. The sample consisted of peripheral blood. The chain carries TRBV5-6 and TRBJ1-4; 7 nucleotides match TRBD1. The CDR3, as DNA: TGTGCCAGCAGCCGAGGACAGGCCCCTAATGAAAAACTGTTTTTT. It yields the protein CASSRGQAPNEKLFF. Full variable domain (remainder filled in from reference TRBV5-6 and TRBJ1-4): DAGVTQSPTHLIKTRGQQVTLRCSPKSGHDTVSWYQQALGQGPQFIFQYYEEEERQRGNFPDRFSGHQFPNYSSELNVNALLLGDSALYLCASSRGQAPNEKLFFGSGTQLSVL.